These T cell receptor beta chains were read from a single sample in a study of CD8 T cells in Susac syndrome. TCRdb itself ran the immunoSEQ multiplex PCR reads through MiXCR, one entry per CDR3 protein. The sample has over 95,000 distinct CDR3 sequences; around 90% are singletons. The specimen sequenced was CD4+ T cells from PBMCs. Receptor source: a human donor in good health. The conserved cysteine and the conserved F or W are not part of the CDR3 here. D genes are given only for firm matches.

d_gene: .; v_gene: TRBV5-1; j_gene: TRBJ2-7; CDR3aa: ASSLEEGSDEQY
d_gene: .; v_gene: TRBV20-1; j_gene: TRBJ2-7; CDR3aa: SGGGGGNEQY
d_gene: .; v_gene: TRBV10-3; j_gene: TRBJ2-7; CDR3aa: AISVLDEQY
d_gene: .; v_gene: TRBV5-1; j_gene: TRBJ1-6; CDR3aa: ASSTWENGNSPLH
d_gene: TRBD1; v_gene: TRBV29-1; j_gene: TRBJ2-7; CDR3aa: SVEDRDRGREQY
d_gene: .; v_gene: TRBV18; j_gene: TRBJ1-1; CDR3aa: ASSPSPAPGRTEAF
d_gene: .; v_gene: TRBV12-3/TRBV12-4; j_gene: TRBJ2-1; CDR3aa: ASSFWQANNEQF
d_gene: .; v_gene: TRBV7-2; j_gene: TRBJ2-1; CDR3aa: ASSLEQASYNEQF
d_gene: .; v_gene: TRBV20-1; j_gene: TRBJ1-4; CDR3aa: SARDPGGATNEKLF
d_gene: .; v_gene: TRBV12-3/TRBV12-4; j_gene: TRBJ2-1; CDR3aa: ATNGVFFNEQF
d_gene: .; v_gene: TRBV6-2/TRBV6-3; j_gene: TRBJ1-2; CDR3aa: ATGRGYGYT
d_gene: .; v_gene: TRBV13; j_gene: TRBJ2-6; CDR3aa: ATTRKAGSGANVLT
d_gene: .; v_gene: TRBV27; j_gene: TRBJ2-4; CDR3aa: ASSLMGENIQY
d_gene: .; v_gene: TRBV7-2; j_gene: TRBJ2-2; CDR3aa: ASSLEVGDTGELF
d_gene: .; v_gene: TRBV19; j_gene: TRBJ1-2; CDR3aa: ASSPGAYGYT
d_gene: .; v_gene: TRBV5-4; j_gene: TRBJ1-2; CDR3aa: ASSTGLMYGYT
d_gene: TRBD1; v_gene: TRBV7-3; j_gene: TRBJ1-5; CDR3aa: ASSLWGTGGAVTQPQH
d_gene: .; v_gene: TRBV10-3; j_gene: TRBJ2-2; CDR3aa: AISDPRASGELF
d_gene: .; v_gene: TRBV7-2; j_gene: TRBJ2-7; CDR3aa: ASSPPGTRAYEQY
d_gene: TRBD2; v_gene: TRBV20-1; j_gene: TRBJ2-7; CDR3aa: SARGLASGSYEQY
d_gene: .; v_gene: TRBV20-1; j_gene: TRBJ2-7; CDR3aa: SAAPRDVPLDEQY
d_gene: .; v_gene: TRBV20-1; j_gene: TRBJ2-2; CDR3aa: SARAPVGGELF
d_gene: .; v_gene: TRBV7-9; j_gene: TRBJ2-7; CDR3aa: ASTGERVPYEQY
d_gene: TRBD1; v_gene: TRBV2; j_gene: TRBJ2-1; CDR3aa: ASSAGQGGLKQF
d_gene: TRBD2; v_gene: TRBV5-1; j_gene: TRBJ2-1; CDR3aa: ASSPTSGSSYNEQF
d_gene: TRBD1; v_gene: TRBV29-1; j_gene: TRBJ1-1; CDR3aa: SVEAGGQGGTEAF
d_gene: .; v_gene: TRBV9; j_gene: TRBJ1-1; CDR3aa: ASSAPGNTEAF
d_gene: TRBD2; v_gene: TRBV19; j_gene: TRBJ2-7; CDR3aa: ASSIRAGTYEQY
d_gene: .; v_gene: TRBV7-2; j_gene: TRBJ1-1; CDR3aa: ASSSTGRRLMAF
d_gene: .; v_gene: TRBV14; j_gene: TRBJ1-1; CDR3aa: ASSPFPNTEAF
d_gene: .; v_gene: TRBV11-2; j_gene: TRBJ2-3; CDR3aa: ASSAWRESTDTQY
d_gene: TRBD1; v_gene: TRBV10-3; j_gene: TRBJ2-7; CDR3aa: AIRTVTGNEQY
d_gene: TRBD1; v_gene: TRBV7-2; j_gene: TRBJ2-1; CDR3aa: ASSLGQGGSEQF
d_gene: .; v_gene: TRBV4-3; j_gene: TRBJ2-3; CDR3aa: ASSPESNARTDTQY
d_gene: .; v_gene: TRBV20-1; j_gene: TRBJ2-7; CDR3aa: SAPPRAQYYEQY
d_gene: .; v_gene: TRBV3-1; j_gene: TRBJ1-2; CDR3aa: ASSQVSAGPVNYGYT
d_gene: .; v_gene: TRBV6-5; j_gene: TRBJ2-2; CDR3aa: ASSYGGTNTGELF
d_gene: TRBD2; v_gene: TRBV7-3; j_gene: TRBJ2-1; CDR3aa: ASSSGLAVGEQF
d_gene: .; v_gene: TRBV5-1; j_gene: TRBJ1-5; CDR3aa: ASSLDGSTNQPQH
d_gene: TRBD1; v_gene: TRBV29-1; j_gene: TRBJ1-2; CDR3aa: SVRITGTANNHGYT
d_gene: .; v_gene: TRBV20-1; j_gene: TRBJ1-1; CDR3aa: SAPKTDHTEAF
d_gene: TRBD1; v_gene: TRBV7-2; j_gene: TRBJ2-4; CDR3aa: ASSQGQGVDIQY
d_gene: .; v_gene: TRBV15; j_gene: TRBJ2-1; CDR3aa: ATSRGRGFGNDNEQF
d_gene: TRBD2; v_gene: TRBV20-1; j_gene: TRBJ2-1; CDR3aa: SARGGGRASYNEQF
d_gene: .; v_gene: TRBV4-2; j_gene: TRBJ2-2; CDR3aa: ASSQVAWGAGTGELF
d_gene: .; v_gene: TRBV28; j_gene: TRBJ2-5; CDR3aa: ASSFGPGAPPPETQY
d_gene: .; v_gene: TRBV20-1; j_gene: TRBJ1-5; CDR3aa: SARLGGAQPQH
d_gene: TRBD1; v_gene: TRBV12-5; j_gene: TRBJ1-5; CDR3aa: ASITGGTGQPQH
d_gene: .; v_gene: TRBV4-3; j_gene: TRBJ2-3; CDR3aa: ASSQGITGTQY
d_gene: TRBD1; v_gene: TRBV6-6; j_gene: TRBJ1-2; CDR3aa: ASRGAEGAYGYT
d_gene: .; v_gene: TRBV12-3/TRBV12-4; j_gene: TRBJ1-4; CDR3aa: ASSSPSGGGEKLF
d_gene: .; v_gene: TRBV7-9; j_gene: TRBJ1-1; CDR3aa: ASSLGQIMNTEAF
d_gene: .; v_gene: TRBV25-1; j_gene: TRBJ1-1; CDR3aa: ASSANLILNTEAF
d_gene: .; v_gene: TRBV9; j_gene: TRBJ2-2; CDR3aa: ASSPHIISNTGELF
d_gene: TRBD1; v_gene: TRBV30; j_gene: TRBJ2-7; CDR3aa: AWSVLPGQGYEQY
d_gene: .; v_gene: TRBV6-1; j_gene: TRBJ2-7; CDR3aa: ASIRTWETVNSYEQY
d_gene: TRBD2; v_gene: TRBV20-1; j_gene: TRBJ2-1; CDR3aa: SAGSGRQF
d_gene: .; v_gene: TRBV7-2; j_gene: TRBJ2-7; CDR3aa: ASSYRQDYEQY
d_gene: .; v_gene: TRBV4-2; j_gene: TRBJ1-6; CDR3aa: ASSQDGIRSPLH
d_gene: .; v_gene: TRBV11-2; j_gene: TRBJ1-2; CDR3aa: ASSLRGSGSYGYT